This is a list of T cell receptor beta chains from one sample in a study of T-cell reconstitution after alpha-beta-depleted transplantation in children. TCRdb called the PCR reads again in MiXCR, with one record for every CDR3 protein. The table has about 4,200 distinct CDR3 sequences, approximately 19% seen once. The input for sequencing was PBMCs, mostly from graft donor cells, taken 180 days after TCRalphabeta/CD19-depleted stem cell transplant. The source of these receptors is a male patient aged 2-15 years who had a stem cell transplant for acute lymphoblastic leukemia, so the T cells may come from the graft donor. The conserved cysteine and the conserved F or W are not part of the CDR3 here. Each record gives: J gene, V gene, CDR3 protein.

TRBJ2-5	TRBV20-1	SASPSGSKETQY
TRBJ2-1	TRBV7-9	ASSLGWGDEQF
TRBJ1-1	TRBV11-2	ASSPRRTDRRAF
TRBJ2-7	TRBV10-3	AISDRGAEIDEQY
TRBJ2-3	TRBV7-9	ASRDPGLGPDTQY
TRBJ1-2	TRBV6-5	ASSWDRRGYT
TRBJ1-6	TRBV27	ASSFSYNSPLH
TRBJ2-7	TRBV7-9	ASSAYRGGFSEQY
TRBJ1-5	TRBV2	ASRDDRHLNQPQH
TRBJ2-7	TRBV29-1	SVIRDREGEQY
TRBJ1-4	TRBV6-1	ASSQTAMNEKLF
TRBJ2-7	TRBV5-1	ASSSIPGQGTYEQY
TRBJ2-2	TRBV28	ASSWTSGNSVGTGELF
TRBJ2-1	TRBV9	ASTSGTRPEQF
TRBJ2-5	TRBV6-1	ASSELGATETQY